Below are 22 T cell receptor beta chains sequenced from a single sample in a study of immune evolution from preneoplasia to lung adenocarcinoma (dated by TCRdb to the early 2020s). The protocol used for the library was the immunoSEQ multiplex PCR assay. This immuneACCESS table, as held by TCRdb, lists in-frame sequences with V and J called but not all clones. Of the missing ones, under half trace to an unresolved V gene in checked studies; the others have no known cause. Counted in this sample were several thousand clones; 76% of them appeared once. Clones ranked in the top ten supply 7.5% to 9.5% of the sample. The sample comprised FFPE minimally invasive lung adenocarcinoma tissue. The meaning of the sample's cell subset or site label: micro-invasive lung adenocarcinoma (MIA). These receptors were obtained from a person between 65 and 80 years old with lung adenocarcinoma.

The CDR3: CASSFTPRTGGEVYGYTF. CDR3 bases: TGTGCCAGCAGCTTCACCCCCCGAACAGGGGGCGAAGTCTATGGCTACACCTTC. This sequence joins TRBV5-5 and TRBJ1-2; TRBD1 aligns across 9 bases. The CDR3 runs to 18 residues. The V gene's germline CDR1 is SGHKS and CDR2 YYEKEE (reference sequence). Trimming cost V 2 bases and J 4 bases; bases outside gene matches: 15.

The chain is built from TRBV19 and TRBJ2-1; 11 bases fit TRBD2. Germline CDR1 is LNHDA and CDR2 is SQIVND (reference sequence). This CDR3 has 15 amino acids. V dropped 3 bases and J dropped 4; count of bases not matched to a gene: 2. The CDR3, as DNA: TGTGCCAGTAGTATCGGGACTAGCGGATACAATGAGCAGTTCTTC. Translated, it gives CASSIGTSGYNEQFF.

The gene calls are TRBV5-6 and TRBJ1-1; 9 nucleotides agree with TRBD1. Germline V CDR1 and CDR2: SGHDT, YYEEEE. The length of the CDR3 is 13 residues. V shed 4 bases, J shed 12 bases, and the junction held 10 bases outside the gene matches. The CDR3 coding sequence is TGTGCCAGCAGCCCGAACAGGGGGCCGGCGTCTTTCTTT. Its translation is CASSPNRGPASFF.

The chain combines TRBV6-1 with TRBJ1-5; D gene unclear. CDR1 and CDR2 (germline): MNHNS, SASEGT. The CDR3 totals 15 residues. Trimming stripped 6 bases from V and 0 bases from J, with 12 bases between. The CDR3, as DNA: TGTGCCAGCAGGGGGAGTTTTTATAGCAATCAGCCCCAGCATTTT. It translates to CASRGSFYSNQPQHF.

The count of this clone is one. The chain joins TRBV19 to TRBJ2-1, with D maybe TRBD2 (6 bases). The CDR3 extends over 13 amino acids. V was clipped by 7 bases and J by 9 bases, with 16 bases between them. Germline V gene lookup returns CDR1 LNHDA and CDR2 SQIVND (reference sequence). The CDR3 DNA sequence: TGTGCCAGTACCGGGACTCTCCTCACTGAGCAGTTCTTC. Translated, it gives CASTGTLLTEQFF.

This rearrangement joins TRBV7-9 to TRBJ1-3, with D possibly being TRBD1 (6 bases). Trimming cost V 2 bases and J 1 base, with 12 bases left between them. This CDR3 has 16 amino acids. Germline values: CDR1 SEHNR, CDR2 FQNEAQ (reference sequence). CDR3 loop: CASSLYNRVSGNTIYF. The DNA for the CDR3 is TGTGCCAGCAGCTTATATAACAGGGTGTCTGGAAACACCATATATTTT.

V usage is TRBV5-4 and J usage is TRBJ2-1; TRBD1 agrees at 8 bases. The CDR3 is 16 residues long. Losses at the gene ends were 5 bases for V and 0 bases for J; bases not matched to a gene: 7. Germline CDR1 SGHNT, CDR2 YYREEE (reference sequence). The CDR3 loop reads CASRPQGEASYNEQFF. CDR3 nucleotides: TGTGCCAGCAGACCACAGGGGGAGGCCTCCTACAATGAGCAGTTCTTC.

V gene TRBV6-1 combines with J gene TRBJ1-4; D perhaps matches TRBD1 (6 bases). The CDR3 extends over 14 amino acids. Trimming took 6 bases from V and 7 from J, leaving 15 bases between them. CDR1 and CDR2 from the germline V gene are MNHNS and SASEGT. The CDR3 loop is CASSPNGGSEKLFF. DNA of the CDR3: TGTGCCAGCAGCCCCAATGGGGGCTCTGAAAAACTGTTTTTT.

The chain employs TRBV14 and TRBJ2-2; 8 bases map to TRBD2. CDR1 is SGHDN, CDR2 FVKESK, per germline. J was trimmed by 5 bases and V by 6 bases; bases with no gene match: 2. The CDR3 contains 13 residues. In nucleotides, the CDR3 is TGTGCCAGCAGACGGGGGGGGACCGGGGAGCTGTTTTTT. Encoded protein: CASRRGGTGELFF.

In nucleotides, the CDR3 is TGTGCCTGGAGTGTAGCCCTCACCACCTACGAGCAGTACTTC. The encoded protein is CAWSVALTTYEQYF. V gene TRBV30 combines with J gene TRBJ2-7; D is ambiguous. Germline CDR1 and CDR2: GTSNPN and SVGIG (reference sequence). V was shortened by 0 bases and J by 2 bases, with 11 bases between the two germline ends. The CDR3 consists of 14 residues.

The V gene is TRBV7-9, the J gene TRBJ1-4, with D possibly matching TRBD1 (6 bases). Germline V CDR1 and CDR2: SEHNR, FQNEAQ (reference sequence). Trimming stripped 0 bases from V and 4 bases from J, with 12 bases between. This CDR3 is built from 16 residues. The CDR3 nucleotides read TGTGCCAGCAGCTTAGCAATGACAGGTCTTAATGAAAAACTGTTTTTT. Amino acids: CASSLAMTGLNEKLFF.

The chain is built from TRBV25-1 and TRBJ1-1; no reliable D call. The germline V and J ends were trimmed by 3 bases and 1 base, with 9 bases remaining between them. The CDR3 consists of 14 residues. Germline loops: CDR1 MGHDK, CDR2 SYGVNS. Written as DNA, the CDR3 is TGTGCCAGCAGTGATCCGTACGAGAACACTGAAGCTTTCTTT. This translates into CASSDPYENTEAFF.

This chain uses TRBV10-1 with TRBJ2-7; unclear D gene. This CDR3 is 15 amino acids long. Trimming pared 3 bases from V and 4 bases from J, leaving 16 bases between. Germline V gene data show CDR1 as WNHNN and CDR2 as SYGVQD (reference sequence). The CDR3 bases are TGCGCCAGCAGTGAAGCGACTGACTCCCCTTACGAGCAGTACTTC. It is translated as CASSEATDSPYEQYF.

This chain links TRBV28 with TRBJ2-3; a weak D match, TRBD2 (7 bases). The CDR3 length is 15 residues. The V end was cut by 6 bases, the J end by 5 bases, with 18 bases between. Germline values: CDR1 MDHEN, CDR2 SYDVKM. The CDR3 here is CASSPSLGGGDTQYF. The CDR3 nucleotides read TGTGCCAGCAGCCCCAGTCTAGGGGGGGGAGATACGCAGTATTTT.

The chain joins TRBV19 to TRBJ2-7; D not resolved. Germline-derived CDR1 and CDR2 are LNHDA and SQIVND (reference sequence). The V end lost 3 bases, the J end lost 1 base, and 10 bases lay between the germline ends. The CDR3 loop spans 14 amino acids. CDR3 in amino acids: CASSIGLGSYEQYF. The CDR3 DNA is TGTGCCAGTAGTATCGGTCTAGGTTCCTACGAGCAGTACTTC.

V and J are TRBV30 and TRBJ1-3, with D maybe TRBD1 (5 bases). Trimming took off 1 base at V and 0 bases at J, with 16 bases between the two ends. There are 17 residues in the CDR3. Germline loops: CDR1 GTSNPN, CDR2 SVGIG (reference sequence). The CDR3 is CAWSGFMGGNSGNTIYF. The DNA for the CDR3 is TGTGCCTGGAGTGGGTTTATGGGGGGGAACTCTGGAAACACCATATATTTT.

In the case of this clone: Compared with germline, one end of the junction differs, possibly owing to a read error. Other DNA sequences in the sample encode the same CDR3. The V gene is TRBV28, the J gene TRBJ1-2; tentatively, D is TRBD1 (5 bases). This CDR3 is 14 amino acids long. Germline V gene sequence: CDR1 MDHEN, CDR2 SYDVKM. CDR3 sequence: CASSLWGESYGYTF. The CDR3 DNA sequence: TGTGCCAGCAGCTTATGGGGGGAAAGCTATGGCTACACCTTC.

The chain couples TRBV7-9 to TRBJ2-7, with D perhaps given as TRBD1 or TRBD2 (5 bases each). The CDR3 runs to 13 residues. The V gene lost 5 bases and the J gene lost 0 bases, with 8 bases spanning the gap. Germline V gene sequence: CDR1 SEHNR, CDR2 FQNEAQ (reference sequence). The CDR3 loop is CASSPGTSYEQYF. The DNA for the CDR3 is TGTGCCAGCAGCCCCGGGACCTCCTACGAGCAGTACTTC.

The V and J genes are TRBV5-1 and TRBJ2-1, with 7 bases lining up with TRBD1. Unmatched junction bases numbered 0, after V lost 1 base and J lost 5 bases. Germline loops: CDR1 SGHRS, CDR2 YFSETQ. The CDR3 sequence is 13 residues long. CDR3 DNA sequence: TGCGCCAGCAGCTTGCAGGGGGACAATGAGCAGTTCTTC. This sequence encodes CASSLQGDNEQFF.

This clone appeared a few times. CDR3 residues: CASRPGQGAHEKLFF. In DNA form, the CDR3 reads TGCGCCAGCAGACCGGGACAGGGGGCTCACGAAAAACTGTTTTTT. The chain employs TRBV5-1 and TRBJ1-4; 12 bases match TRBD1. The CDR3 loop spans 15 amino acids. J gave up 8 bases and V 5 bases, and 7 bases lay outside the gene matches. Germline V gene lookup returns CDR1 SGHRS and CDR2 YFSETQ.

The rearrangement links TRBV9 to TRBJ1-4; D not resolved. Trimming left V 0 bases short and J 8 bases short, with 2 bases between. CDR1 and CDR2 (germline): SGDLS, YYNGEE. The CDR3 runs to 11 residues. The CDR3 region is CASSVVEKLFF. The CDR3 coding sequence is TGTGCCAGCAGCGTAGTCGAAAAACTGTTTTTT. The whole variable domain, filled in from reference TRBV9 and TRBJ1-4, reads DSGVTQTPKHLITATGQRVTLRCSPRSGDLSVYWYQQSLDQGLQFLIQYYNGEERAKGNILERFSAQQFPDLHSELNLSSLELGDSALYFCASSVVEKLFFGSGTQLSVL.

The CDR3 sequence: CASSQRDRGKQYF. The CDR3 DNA is TGTGCCAGCAGCCAACGGGACAGGGGAAAGCAGTACTTC. The chain has TRBV16 and TRBJ2-7; TRBD1 matches at 10 bases. The CDR3 totals 13 residues. Trimming took 2 bases from V and 8 from J; bases not matched to a gene: 3. CDR1 is KGHSY and CDR2 is FQNENV in the germline V gene.